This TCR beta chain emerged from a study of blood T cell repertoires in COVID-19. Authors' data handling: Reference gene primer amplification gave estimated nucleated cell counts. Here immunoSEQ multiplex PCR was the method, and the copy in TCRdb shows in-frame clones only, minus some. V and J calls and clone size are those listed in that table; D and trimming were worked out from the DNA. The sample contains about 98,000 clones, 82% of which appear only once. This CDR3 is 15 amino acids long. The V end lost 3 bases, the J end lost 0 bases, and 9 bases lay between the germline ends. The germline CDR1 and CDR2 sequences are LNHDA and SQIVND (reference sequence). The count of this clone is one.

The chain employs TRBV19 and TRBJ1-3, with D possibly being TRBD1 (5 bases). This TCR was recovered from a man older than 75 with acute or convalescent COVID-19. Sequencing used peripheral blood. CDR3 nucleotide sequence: TGTGCCAGTAGTATCCAGGGCTCCTCTGGAAACACCATATATTTT. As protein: CASSIQGSSGNTIYF.